This entry describes one TCR beta chain. The CDR3 spans 15 residues. Per germline, CDR1 SGHNT and CDR2 YENEEA. V gave up 4 bases and J gave up 1 base; unmatched junction bases: 3. The entry originates in a study of T cell responses to AZD1222 COVID-19 vaccine. The assay was immunoSEQ multiplex PCR, and TCRdb's table has in-frame clones only and misses some. The repertoire consists of 100,000 or so clones, with around 89% occurring once and the leading ten covering under 3%. Sample: peripheral blood, taken on day 0 of AZD1222 vaccination. V and J are TRBV11-3 and TRBJ2-2, with 7 bases that match TRBD1. This sequence originates from an adult in good health. Here the CDR3 DNA reads TGTGCCAGCAGCTCTCGGACAGGGAACACCGGGGAGCTGTTTTTT. This codes for CASSSRTGNTGELFF.